This entry describes one TCR beta chain. Samples held about 0.9-11 million cryopreserved PBMC, and DNA extraction followed. This record belongs to a study of long-term antiretroviral therapy in people with HIV. They ran version v3.0 of the immunoSEQ assay at survey level. Assay: immunoSEQ multiplex PCR; the TCRdb copy retains only in-frame clones and omits some. The sample includes roughly 17,000 clones, roughly 90% seen only once; the top ten take over 8%. The V end was cut by 3 bases, the J end by 7 bases, with 16 bases between. The CDR3 spans 15 residues. CDR1 is SGHTA, CDR2 FQGNSA, per germline. The TCR sequence derives from a man aged 60 to 75 with HIV. Sequencing used unsorted PBMCs, obtained 0.3 years after starting antiretroviral therapy. J is TRBJ1-5 and V is TRBV7-2; D unclear. In DNA, the CDR3 is TGTGCCAGCAGCTTGAGCTACGGGGTTGGCCAGCCCCAGCATTTT. Amino acids: CASSLSYGVGQPQHF.